Listed below are T cell receptor beta chains from one sample, sequenced in a study of glioma-infiltrating T cells after dendritic cell vaccination. Sequencing was performed with immunoSEQ multiplex PCR; in TCRdb, only in-frame clones are kept and a portion is missing. This sample has 75,000 to 100,000 clones, with around 80% found just once. The sequences come from blood, collected before dendritic cell vaccination. The receptors derive from a human donor with glioblastoma. The CDR3 runs from the conserved cysteine through the conserved F or W. A D gene is named only where the DNA matches it firmly. Clone size is shown for a subset of rows, as once, few, many or a class of expanded clone.

few,TRBJ2-7,TRBV4-1,NA,CASSIQPNYEQYF,TGCGCCAGCAGCATACAGCCCAACTACGAGCAGTACTTC
NA,TRBJ1-2,TRBV5-1,TRBD1,CASSLETGTYGYTF,TGCGCCAGCAGCTTGGAGACAGGGACCTATGGCTACACCTTC
NA,TRBJ2-6,TRBV28,NA,CASIQGAAGANVLTF,TGTGCCAGCATCCAAGGGGCTGCTGGGGCCAACGTCCTGACTTTC
NA,TRBJ1-1,TRBV5-1,NA,CASSPTGMNTEAFF,TGCGCCAGCAGCCCTACAGGGATGAACACTGAAGCTTTCTTT
NA,TRBJ2-7,TRBV9,TRBD2,CASSPGLALPYEQYF,TGTGCCAGCAGCCCTGGACTAGCGCTTCCCTACGAGCAGTACTTC
NA,TRBJ2-3,TRBV6-5,NA,CASSRLGASTDTQYF,TGTGCCAGCAGTAGACTAGGCGCTAGCACAGATACGCAGTATTTT
NA,TRBJ2-7,TRBV27,TRBD1,CASSLDRGLGEQYF,TGTGCCAGCAGTTTGGACAGGGGGTTGGGCGAGCAGTACTTC
NA,TRBJ1-1,TRBV30,NA,CAWSVLGGTEAFF,TGTGCCTGGAGTGTACTAGGGGGCACTGAAGCTTTCTTT
NA,TRBJ2-7,TRBV27,TRBD1,CASRQEARGRWKAAGYEQYF,TGTGCCAGCAGACAAGAAGCCAGGGGGCGTTGGAAGGCGGCGGGCTACGAGCAGTACTTC
NA,TRBJ2-5,TRBV9,TRBD2,CASQRGRGETQYF,TGTGCCTCCCAGCGGGGGAGGGGGGAGACCCAGTACTTC
NA,TRBJ2-7,TRBV5-4,TRBD1,CASSSPGQGANEQYF,TGTGCCAGCAGTTCTCCGGGACAGGGGGCAAACGAGCAGTACTTC
NA,TRBJ2-7,TRBV7-9,TRBD2,CASSLAGGPPEQYF,TGTGCCAGCAGCTTAGCGGGAGGGCCGCCCGAGCAGTACTTC
NA,TRBJ2-2,TRBV2,NA,CASSPDRGNTGELFF,TGTGCCAGCAGTCCCGACCGGGGGAACACCGGGGAGCTGTTTTTT
NA,TRBJ2-3,TRBV2,TRBD2,CASSVALAGVTDTQYF,TGTGCCAGCAGTGTAGCCCTAGCGGGGGTCACAGATACGCAGTATTTT
NA,TRBJ2-7,TRBV9,NA,CASSVGGVHYEQYF,TGTGCCAGCAGCGTAGGGGGCGTCCACTACGAGCAGTACTTC
NA,TRBJ2-7,TRBV21-1,NA,CASSPGGGDYSYEQYF,TGTGCCAGCAGCCCTGGGGGAGGGGACTACTCCTACGAGCAGTACTTC
few,TRBJ1-2,TRBV6-1,TRBD1,CASSSGTGSYGYTF,TGTGCCAGCAGTTCCGGGACAGGGTCCTATGGCTACACCTTC
NA,TRBJ2-1,TRBV9,TRBD1,CASSVVGQGASEQFF,TGTGCCAGCAGCGTAGTGGGGCAGGGGGCGAGTGAGCAGTTCTTC
few,TRBJ2-2,TRBV6-1,TRBD1,CASSDGGALGTGVAGELFF,TGTGCCAGCAGTGACGGGGGGGCCCTTGGGACAGGGGTAGCCGGGGAGCTGTTTTTT
NA,TRBJ2-1,TRBV7-9,NA,CASSTIVSNEQFF,TGTGCCAGCAGCACTATAGTTTCAAATGAGCAGTTCTTC
NA,TRBJ1-1,TRBV7-8,NA,CASSWGPTRVGLQFTEAFF,TGTGCCAGCAGCTGGGGCCCTACCAGGGTAGGACTACAATTTACTGAAGCTTTCTTT
NA,TRBJ2-7,TRBV6-5,NA,CASTKRRLSSYEQYF,TGTGCCAGCACCAAACGGCGGTTAAGCTCCTACGAGCAGTACTTC
NA,TRBJ2-5,TRBV9,NA,CASSSTPPGMAETQYF,TGTGCCAGCAGCTCAACTCCTCCGGGAATGGCCGAGACCCAGTACTTC
NA,TRBJ2-5,TRBV5-4,NA,CATHLRGRGETQYF,TGTGCCACCCATCTTCGGGGGAGAGGAGAGACCCAGTACTTC
NA,TRBJ2-1,TRBV19,TRBD1,CASSIRDRGYNEQFF,TGTGCCAGTAGTATAAGGGACAGGGGATACAATGAGCAGTTCTTC
NA,TRBJ2-3,TRBV2,TRBD2,CASSPGLAGGDTQYF,TGTGCCAGCAGTCCTGGACTAGCGGGGGGGGATACGCAGTATTTT
NA,TRBJ1-5,TRBV19,TRBD1,CASSIMMGQGNQPQHF,TGTGCCAGTAGTATCATGATGGGACAGGGGAATCAGCCCCAGCATTTT
NA,TRBJ2-2,TRBV19,TRBD1,CASTTGGANTGELFF,TGTGCCAGTACTACAGGGGGCGCGAACACCGGGGAGCTGTTTTTT